The 8 T cell receptor beta chains below come from one sample, sequenced in a study of cytomegalovirus exposure and HLA in healthy donors. PCR primers comprised 60 Vbeta and 13 Jbeta primers. Some clones are missing from TCRdb's copy, which holds only in-frame ones; the method was immunoSEQ multiplex PCR. The sample includes about 50,000 clones, 55% to 85% of them seen just once. The sequencing sample was made of PBMCs. These receptors were collected from a woman aged 45-60 years in good health and CMV-seronegative.

The chain employs TRBV27 and TRBJ1-2; D is uncertain. From germline, CDR1 is MNHEY and CDR2 SMNVEV (reference sequence). The CDR3 has 14 amino acids. V gave up 4 bases and J gave up 1 base, with 10 bases separating them. This CDR3 is CASSSSGVNYGYTF. In nucleotides, the CDR3 is TGTGCCAGCAGTTCCTCGGGTGTTAACTATGGCTACACCTTC.

This clone was found once. V is TRBV19 and J is TRBJ2-6, with D uncertain. Germline assignment: CDR1 LNHDA and CDR2 SQIVND (reference sequence). The V and J ends lost 3 bases and 4 bases respectively, with 10 bases between them. The CDR3 is 15 amino acids. This CDR3 is CASSIGRRGANVLTF. The CDR3 DNA follows: TGTGCCAGTAGTATTGGGCGTCGAGGGGCCAACGTCCTGACTTTC. Variable domain in full (rest from reference TRBV19 and TRBJ2-6): DGGITQSPKYLFRKEGQNVTLSCEQNLNHDAMYWYRQDPGQGLRLIYYSQIVNDFQKGDIAEGYSVSREKKESFPLTVTSAQKNPTAFYLCASSIGRRGANVLTFGAGSRLTVL.

The rearrangement links TRBV28 to TRBJ2-7, with 8 bases that match TRBD2. V shed 8 bases and J 2 bases; nucleotides not matched to a gene: 8. There are 14 residues in the CDR3. Looked up from germline, CDR1 is MDHEN and CDR2 is SYDVKM. The CDR3 spells CASGTSGKAYEQYF. The DNA of the CDR3 is TGTGCCAGCGGAACTAGCGGAAAGGCCTACGAGCAGTACTTC.

The rearrangement uses TRBV27 and TRBJ2-7; 10 positions agree with TRBD2. CDR1 is MNHEY and CDR2 is SMNVEV in the germline V gene (reference sequence). V gave up 6 bases and J gave up 2 bases; unmatched junction bases: 7. The CDR3 covers 15 residues. The CDR3 DNA reads TGTGCCAGCAGCCCTTGGACTAGCGGAACCTACGAGCAGTACTTC. It is translated as CASSPWTSGTYEQYF.

To note about this clone: A junction boundary mismatches the germline segment, possibly from a read error. This chain links TRBV7-9 with TRBJ1-5; D gene uncertain. The CDR3 has 13 residues. Germline CDR1 and CDR2: SEHNR and FQNEAQ (reference sequence). CDR3 sequence reads: CSSSLTGNQPQHF. As DNA, the CDR3 is TGTTCCAGCAGCTTAACGGGGAATCAGCCCCAGCATTTT.

The V call is TRBV6-5, the J call TRBJ2-1; D unresolved. V lost 4 bases and J 6 bases, leaving 7 bases between the germline ends. Germline V gives CDR1 MNHEY, CDR2 SVGAGI. This CDR3 spans 12 amino acids. The CDR3 protein is CASSSVLNEQFF. CDR3 coding DNA: TGTGCCAGCAGTTCCGTCCTCAATGAGCAGTTCTTC.

The genes are TRBV6-4 and TRBJ2-1; D possibly corresponds to TRBD1 (6 bases). V dropped 1 base and J dropped 10 bases, with 11 bases sitting between them. This CDR3 is 13 amino acids long. In germline, CDR1 is MRHNA, CDR2 SNTAGT. CDR3 amino acids: CASSDYDRSEQFF. The CDR3 nucleotides are TGTGCCAGCAGTGACTACGACAGGTCAGAGCAGTTCTTC.

J is TRBJ2-1 and V is TRBV5-1; 10 bases fit TRBD2. CDR1 and CDR2 (germline): SGHRS, YFSETQ. J gave up 5 bases and V 0 bases, and 8 bases lay outside the gene matches. This CDR3 is 17 amino acids long. This chain's CDR3 is CASSLAPSGRNHNEQFF. The CDR3 DNA reads TGCGCCAGCAGCTTGGCTCCTAGCGGGAGAAACCACAATGAGCAGTTCTTC.